These 20 T cell receptor beta chains originate from one sample sequenced in a study. TCRdb reprocessed the 5' RACE reads via MiXCR and lists one record per CDR3 protein. Here the sample spans 5,000 to 6,500 distinct CDR3 sequences, roughly 32% being singletons. Sequenced input: memory CD4+ T cells sorted from a lymph node. As to subset: memory CD4+ T cells, CD4+CD45RO+CD25-. All receptors come from a female donor with breast cancer.

The V and J genes are TRBV19 and TRBJ1-5; 8 bases are a match to TRBD1. CDR1 LNHDA and CDR2 SQIVND come from the germline V gene (reference sequence). This CDR3 is built from 14 residues. Trimming at V came to 5 bases and at J to 9 bases, leaving 9 bases not matched to a gene. The CDR3 loop reads CASSPGQGGGPQHF. CDR3 coding DNA: TGTGCCAGTAGTCCAGGACAGGGCGGAGGGCCCCAGCATTTT.

This clonotype was observed a handful of times. It is unclear where the CDR3 begins or ends on the DNA, so no DNA is shown, and the CDR3 is as TCRdb lists it. The V call is TRBV12-3 or TRBV12-4, the J call TRBJ2-7; the table assigns TRBD1, which was not confirmed against the DNA. The CDR3 has 15 amino acids, counting both end residues. CDR3 sequence: CASTRWGGGINEKHF.

The chain is built from TRBV4-1 and TRBJ1-2; D unresolved. V was shortened by 1 base and J by 0 bases, with 9 bases between the two germline ends. Germline lookup yields CDR1 MGHRA and CDR2 YSYEKL. The CDR3 covers 15 residues. DNA of the CDR3: TGCGCCAGCAGCCAAGCCCCGTCCCCTAACTATGGCTACACCTTC. Residues: CASSQAPSPNYGYTF.

A word on this clonotype: Being one base from a much bigger clone, this may be a read error. J is TRBJ2-2 and V is TRBV7-2; no firm D call. Germline CDR1 reads SGHTA; CDR2 reads FQGNSA. The CDR3 extends over 14 amino acids. The V end was cut by 4 bases, the J end by 5 bases, with 11 bases between. The CDR3 region is CASSWRWRTGELFF. CDR3 sequence (DNA): TGTGCCAGCAGCTGGCGCTGGCGTACCGGGGAGCTGTTTTTT.

This clonotype has just a few counts. One end of the junction does not line up with germline, which may come from a read error. This rearrangement joins TRBV11-3 to TRBJ2-1; 9 bases fit TRBD2. From germline, CDR1 is SGHNT and CDR2 YENEEA. The CDR3 extends over 18 amino acids. This CDR3 reads CARSSPRVAGAAYNEQFF. In nucleotides, the CDR3 is TGTGCCCGCAGCTCCCCTAGGGTAGCGGGGGCTGCCTACAATGAGCAGTTCTTC.

The chain couples TRBV24-1 to TRBJ2-1; TRBD2 agrees at 11 bases. Unmatched junction bases numbered 4, after V lost 3 bases and J lost 10 bases. The CDR3 has 14 residues. Germline V lookup: CDR1 KGHDR, CDR2 SFDVKD. This CDR3 is CATSDTSGSREQFF. CDR3 DNA sequence: TGTGCCACCAGTGATACTAGCGGGAGTCGGGAGCAGTTCTTC.

This clonotype was recorded at least ten times. This chain links TRBV29-1 with TRBJ2-3; 13 bases line up with TRBD2. V shed 5 bases, J shed 3 bases, and the junction held 11 bases outside the gene matches. The germline V gene encodes CDR1 SQVTM and CDR2 ANQGSEA. The length of the CDR3 is 17 residues. The CDR3 DNA sequence: TGCAGCGTTTTACCCGGGACTAGCGGGGTCACGACAGATACGCAGTATTTT. Its protein is CSVLPGTSGVTTDTQYF.

V gene TRBV7-2 combines with J gene TRBJ2-7; the match to TRBD2 covers 14 bases. The CDR3 spans 17 residues. Germline V gene lookup returns CDR1 SGHTA and CDR2 FQGNSA. Germline trimming cut 6 bases from V and 2 bases from J; bases unmatched to any gene: 9. The CDR3 nucleotides are TGTGCCAGCAGTAAACCGGGACTAGCGGGAGTTACCTACGAGCAGTACTTC. Amino acid sequence: CASSKPGLAGVTYEQYF.

The J gene is TRBJ2-3, the V gene TRBV28; 7 bases are a match to TRBD2. CDR1 is MDHEN and CDR2 is SYDVKM in the germline V gene. The CDR3 has 16 amino acids. J lost 1 base, V lost 5 bases, and 9 bases had no gene match. CDR3 in DNA: TGTGCCAGCAGTCCTTTTCTGCGGGGGTGCACAGATACGCAGTATTTT. Translated: CASSPFLRGCTDTQYF.

By sample share, this clonotype is medium-sized. J is TRBJ2-1 and V is TRBV29-1; 11 bases line up with TRBD2. Germline V CDR1 and CDR2: SQVTM, ANQGSEA. The CDR3 length is 18 residues. V lost 6 bases and J lost 5; bases outside the gene matches: 18. The CDR3 loop is CSVNVGTSGNPRHNEQFF. Here the CDR3 DNA reads TGCAGCGTCAACGTGGGGACTAGCGGTAACCCTCGCCACAATGAGCAGTTCTTC.

This clonotype was counted many times. The V and J genes are TRBV5-4 and TRBJ2-3; 14 bases fit TRBD2. The CDR3 is 17 residues long. CDR1 SGHNT and CDR2 YYREEE come from the germline V gene (reference sequence). V lost 4 bases, J lost 1 base, and 5 bases stayed unmatched. Written as DNA, the CDR3 is TGTGCCAGCAGCGTGACTAGCGGGGGGGCAGGCACAGATACGCAGTATTTT. Encoded protein: CASSVTSGGAGTDTQYF.

This clonotype was counted ten times or more. The chain recombines TRBV18 with TRBJ2-5; D gene ambiguous. Deletions cut 3 bases from V and 2 bases from J, with 1 base between. This CDR3 is built from 11 residues. The germline gives CDR1 KGHSH, CDR2 LQKENI. The CDR3 here is CASSPQETQYF. Here the CDR3 DNA reads TGTGCCAGCTCACCTCAAGAGACCCAGTACTTC.

By frequency in the sample, this clonotype is medium-sized. J is TRBJ2-7 and V is TRBV5-1; D gene unclear. The V gene's germline CDR1 is SGHRS and CDR2 YFSETQ. The CDR3 length is 13 residues. Trimming pared 1 base from V and 4 bases from J, leaving 9 bases between. CDR3 nucleotide sequence: TGCGCCAGCAGCTTGACAGACTTATACGAGCAGTACTTC. Its protein product is CASSLTDLYEQYF. The full variable domain, with the rest looked up from reference TRBV5-1 and TRBJ2-7, is KAGVTQTPRYLIKTRGQQVTLSCSPISGHRSVSWYQQTPGQGLQFLFEYFSETQRNKGNFPGRFSGRQFSNSRSEMNVSTLELGDSALYLCASSLTDLYEQYFGPGTRLTVT.

J is TRBJ2-2 and V is TRBV7-6; D perhaps matches TRBD2 (6 bases). CDR1 is SGHVS and CDR2 is FNYEAQ in the germline V gene. The CDR3 sequence is 16 residues long. The ends were cut back, 4 bases at V and 6 bases at J, with 18 bases in the middle. The CDR3: CASSSGVVREAGELFF. The DNA of the CDR3 is TGTGCCAGCAGCTCCGGGGTGGTGCGGGAAGCCGGGGAGCTGTTTTTT.

There are many counts of this clonotype. V and J are TRBV7-9 and TRBJ2-5; weak D call: TRBD1 (5 bases). Germline V gene lookup returns CDR1 SEHNR and CDR2 FQNEAQ (reference sequence). The germline V and J ends were trimmed by 5 bases and 6 bases, with 16 bases remaining between them. This CDR3 has 14 amino acids. The CDR3 DNA reads TGTGCCAGCAGCCGCCAGGGTAGGCAAAAGACCCAGTACTTC. Translation gives CASSRQGRQKTQYF.

This clonotype was observed many times. The chain employs TRBV7-6 and TRBJ2-5; D gene unclear. Germline V gene data show CDR1 as SGHVS and CDR2 as FNYEAQ. This CDR3 is 12 amino acids long. V lost 5 bases to trimming and J lost 1 base, with 5 bases between them. The CDR3 DNA reads TGTGCCAGCAGCCCCTTCCAAGAGACCCAGTACTTC. Protein sequence: CASSPFQETQYF.

This clonotype is categorized as medium-sized. J is TRBJ2-1 and V is TRBV2, with 14 bases identical to TRBD2. The CDR3 covers 15 residues. The V segment lost 10 bases and the J segment 7 bases; nucleotides outside the gene matches: 9. CDR1 is SNHLY and CDR2 is FYNNEI in the germline V gene. The CDR3 sequence is CAISATSGRGNEQFF. The CDR3 bases are TGTGCCATTTCGGCGACTAGCGGGAGGGGTAATGAGCAGTTCTTC.

This clonotype was seen ten or more times. J is TRBJ2-2 and V is TRBV11-3; D ambiguous. Germline loops: CDR1 SGHNT, CDR2 YENEEA. CDR3 length: 14 amino acids. V dropped 2 bases and J dropped 5 bases, with 9 bases sitting between them. The CDR3 sequence: CASSLSLRTGELFF. The CDR3 coding sequence is TGTGCCAGCAGCTTAAGTCTGCGTACCGGGGAGCTGTTTTTT.

By share, this clonotype ranks as large. The genes are TRBV20-1 and TRBJ2-2, with TRBD2 matching over 12 bases. This CDR3 has 17 amino acids. Germline values: CDR1 DFQATT, CDR2 SNEGSKA (reference sequence). J was trimmed by 5 bases and V by 6 bases; bases with no gene match: 13. As DNA, the CDR3 is TGCAGTGCCGACCCGGTTGATCTAGCGGGGGGGACCGGGGAGCTGTTTTTT. Translating it yields CSADPVDLAGGTGELFF.

V and J are TRBV9 and TRBJ1-1, with D perhaps matching TRBD1 (6 bases). From germline, CDR1 is SGDLS and CDR2 YYNGEE. Trimming left V 0 bases short and J 6 bases short, with 12 bases between. This CDR3 has 14 amino acids. The CDR3 DNA reads as TGTGCCAGCAGCGTAGCAGGGGCGGGCGCTGAAGCTTTCTTT. As protein: CASSVAGAGAEAFF.